Below are 22 T cell receptor beta chains sequenced from a single sample in a study of T-cell reconstitution after alpha-beta-depleted transplantation in children. Unique molecular identifiers tagged the TCRbeta library. TCRdb redid the calling of the PCR reads with MiXCR, one entry per CDR3 protein. Of about 480,000 distinct CDR3 sequences in the sample, under 15% were seen once. Sequencing used PBMCs from the stem cell graft donor, obtained from the stem cell graft. All receptors derive from a human donor who donated a stem cell graft to a child with combined immunodeficiency.

The J gene is TRBJ2-5, the V gene TRBV7-6; D perhaps matches TRBD2 (5 bases). Trimming took 11 bases from V and 5 from J, leaving 39 bases between them. From germline, CDR1 is SGHVS and CDR2 FNYEAQ. The CDR3 covers 20 residues. This chain's CDR3 is CAVDYTNAAGDFMEMETQYF. In nucleotides, the CDR3 is TGTGCCGTCGACTACACCAATGCGGCGGGCGACTTTATGGAAATGGAGACCCAGTACTTC.

This clonotype was counted between two and nine times. The J gene is TRBJ2-1, the V gene TRBV24-1; 11 nucleotides agree with TRBD2. CDR3 length equals 16 residues. The junction had 2 bases not matched to a gene; V was cut back by 3 bases and J by 2 bases. Germline values: CDR1 KGHDR, CDR2 SFDVKD. CDR3 bases: TGTGCCACCAGTGATAATAGCGGGAGGGCCTACAATGAGCAGTTCTTC. Encoded protein: CATSDNSGRAYNEQFF.

This clonotype was picked up a small number of times. The chain is built from TRBV20-1 and TRBJ2-5, with 7 bases aligning to TRBD2. The CDR3 loop spans 13 amino acids. Germline V gene sequence: CDR1 DFQATT, CDR2 SNEGSKA (reference sequence). J lost 10 bases, V lost 3 bases, and 11 bases had no gene match. The CDR3 protein is CSASGGFYGGQYF. CDR3 bases: TGCAGTGCTAGCGGGGGGTTTTACGGAGGCCAGTACTTC.

This sequence joins TRBV30 and TRBJ2-7; a possible D gene is TRBD2 (7 bases). There are 15 residues in the CDR3. CDR1 and CDR2 (germline): GTSNPN, SVGIG (reference sequence). V was clipped by 1 base and J by 1 base, with 14 bases between them. The CDR3 loop is CAWSADRGASYEQYF. The CDR3 DNA sequence: TGTGCCTGGAGTGCCGATCGGGGGGCGTCCTACGAGCAGTACTTC. The full variable domain, with the rest looked up from reference TRBV30 and TRBJ2-7, is SQTIHQWPATLVQPVGSPLSLECTVEGTSNPNLYWYRQAAGRGLQLLFYSVGIGQISSEVPQNLSASRPQDRQFILSSKKLLLSDSGFYLCAWSADRGASYEQYFGPGTRLTVT.

The gene calls are TRBV21-1 and TRBJ2-7; TRBD1, the D gene given by the table, was not confirmed from the DNA. TRBV21-1 is a recognized pseudogene. This CDR3 has 15 amino acids. The CDR3 spells CASGPGQDSSYEQYF. CDR3 bases: TGTGCCAGCGGTCCGGGACAGGACAGCTCCTACGAGCAGTACTTC.

This rearrangement joins TRBV12-3 or TRBV12-4 to TRBJ2-7, with D perhaps matching TRBD1 (6 bases). The CDR3 spans 14 residues. The V end lost 1 base, the J end lost 5 bases, and 12 bases lay between the germline ends. CDR3 amino acids: CASSLGGRGHEQYF. The DNA for the CDR3 is TGTGCCAGCAGTTTAGGTGGCAGGGGTCACGAGCAGTACTTC.

This rearrangement joins TRBV5-1 to TRBJ2-1; D may be TRBD2 (6 bases). Trimming shortened V by 0 bases and J by 6 bases, and 13 bases separated the two germline ends. The CDR3 totals 15 residues. Per germline, CDR1 SGHRS and CDR2 YFSETQ. In DNA, the CDR3 is TGCGCCAGCAGCTTGGTTGCGACTAGTTTCAATGAGCAGTTCTTC. Translation: CASSLVATSFNEQFF.

The chain joins TRBV7-6 to TRBJ2-1; maybe TRBD2 (6 bases). The germline gives CDR1 SGHVS, CDR2 FNYEAQ. The V gene lost 2 bases and the J gene lost 6 bases, with 14 bases spanning the gap. The CDR3 runs to 15 residues. The DNA for the CDR3 is TGTGCCAGCAGCTTAAAAAGGGAGACTAGCAATGAGCAGTTCTTC. Amino acids: CASSLKRETSNEQFF. The full variable domain, completed using reference TRBV7-6 and TRBJ2-1, is GAGVSQSPRYKVTKRGQDVALRCDPISGHVSLYWYRQALGQGPEFLTYFNYEAQQDKSGLPNDRFSAERPEGSISTLTIQRTEQRDSAMYRCASSLKRETSNEQFFGPGTRLTVL.

This clonotype was seen only a few times. This chain connects TRBV29-1 to TRBJ1-4, with 9 bases aligning to TRBD1. In germline, CDR1 is SQVTM, CDR2 ANQGSEA. Unmatched junction bases numbered 2, after V lost 5 bases and J lost 4 bases. The CDR3 spans 13 residues. The CDR3 reads CSVPTGGNEKLFF. CDR3 DNA: TGCAGCGTTCCGACAGGGGGTAATGAAAAACTGTTTTTT.

This clonotype has more than one count but fewer than ten. The J gene is TRBJ1-2, the V gene TRBV25-1, with TRBD1 matching 7 bases. V trimming: 3 bases; J trimming: 4 bases; junction bases outside the gene matches: 2. Germline CDR1 MGHDK, CDR2 SYGVNS. This CDR3 contains 13 residues. For the CDR3, the DNA is TGTGCCAGCAGTGAGGGACAGATCTATGGCTACACCTTC. Encoded protein: CASSEGQIYGYTF.

This clonotype has just a few counts. V gene TRBV5-1 combines with J gene TRBJ1-3; D unresolved. This CDR3 is built from 17 residues. V was clipped by 0 bases and J by 4 bases, with 17 bases between them. Germline V gives CDR1 SGHRS, CDR2 YFSETQ. The chain's CDR3 is CASSLGAGSLSGNTIYF. The CDR3 nucleotides are TGCGCCAGCAGCTTGGGTGCTGGGTCGTTATCGGGAAACACCATATATTTT.

This clonotype came up many times. V usage is TRBV4-1 and J usage is TRBJ2-2; the match to TRBD1 covers 9 bases. The junction had 23 bases not matched to a gene; V was cut back by 4 bases and J by 5 bases. Germline CDR1 MGHRA, CDR2 YSYEKL. CDR3 length equals 21 residues. CDR3 in amino acids: CASSLSRSGQGIMVRTGELFF. CDR3 DNA: TGCGCCAGCAGCCTTAGTAGATCCGGACAGGGGATAATGGTTCGGACCGGGGAGCTGTTTTTT.

This clonotype was detected ten times or more. The rearrangement joins TRBV6-1 to TRBJ2-5; D is ambiguous. The CDR3 covers 12 residues. CDR1 and CDR2 from the germline V gene are MNHNS and SASEGT. V gave up 3 bases and J gave up 2 bases, with 4 bases separating them. The CDR3 sequence is CASSDIQETQYF. CDR3 nucleotides: TGTGCCAGCAGTGATATACAAGAGACCCAGTACTTC.

A few counts support this clonotype. This sequence joins TRBV11-3 and TRBJ2-1; 9 positions match TRBD1. This CDR3 spans 15 amino acids. In germline, CDR1 is SGHNT, CDR2 YENEEA. V was pared by 7 bases and J by 4 bases, with 8 bases of the junction left unmatched. CDR3 sequence: CASTSDGQGYNEQFF. The CDR3 coding sequence is TGTGCCAGCACCTCAGACGGACAGGGGTACAATGAGCAGTTCTTC. The variable domain in full, with the rest retrieved from reference TRBV11-3 and TRBJ2-1, is EAGVVQSPRYKIIEKKQPVAFWCNPISGHNTLYWYLQNLGQGPELLIRYENEEAVDDSQLPKDRFSAERLKGVDSTLKIQPAELGDSAVYLCASTSDGQGYNEQFFGPGTRLTVL.

This clonotype was observed at least ten times. V usage is TRBV12-3 or TRBV12-4 and J usage is TRBJ2-3; 9 bases fit TRBD2. CDR3 size: 15 residues. V shed 7 bases and J 6 bases; nucleotides not matched to a gene: 11. This chain's CDR3 is CASTFVTSGRDTQYF. The CDR3 region has the DNA TGTGCCAGCACTTTCGTGACTAGCGGTCGCGATACGCAGTATTTT.

This clonotype was detected a few times. The chain combines TRBV12-3 or TRBV12-4 with TRBJ1-4; TRBD1 is a possible D gene (5 bases). With 8 bases removed from V and 2 bases from J, the gap between germline ends came to 18 bases. CDR3 length: 16 residues. CDR3 sequence (DNA): TGTGCCAGCCACCTGGGGGGGTCAGGGACTAATGAAAAACTGTTTTTT. It is translated as CASHLGGSGTNEKLFF.

The table lists this clonotype with many counts. The chain couples TRBV12-3 or TRBV12-4 to TRBJ2-1; D gene uncertain. Deletions cut 5 bases from V and 8 bases from J, with 13 bases between. CDR3 length: 13 amino acids. CDR3 bases: TGTGCCAGCAGTCCGACCTCCGTCCATGAGCAGTTCTTC. Amino acids: CASSPTSVHEQFF.

The chain links TRBV27 to TRBJ2-7; either TRBD1 or TRBD2 may supply D (5 bases each). The CDR3 contains 16 residues. Trimming left V 6 bases short and J 3 bases short, with 21 bases between. In germline, CDR1 is MNHEY, CDR2 SMNVEV (reference sequence). CDR3 nucleotide sequence: TGTGCCAGCAGCCCGAGGGGCCAGCGCGGTGTCTACGAGCAGTACTTC. Translating gives CASSPRGQRGVYEQYF.

The V and J genes are TRBV7-2 and TRBJ1-5; no firm D call. Germline V CDR1 and CDR2: SGHTA, FQGNSA. This CDR3 spans 14 amino acids. V dropped 2 bases and J dropped 3 bases, with 8 bases sitting between them. The CDR3 region has the DNA TGTGCCAGCAGCTTACGGTGGAACAATCAGCCCCAGCATTTT. Amino acid sequence: CASSLRWNNQPQHF.

This clonotype has more than one count but fewer than ten. This chain joins TRBV19 and TRBJ2-2; 7 bases align to TRBD2. Germline-derived CDR1 and CDR2 are LNHDA and SQIVND (reference sequence). V lost 7 bases to trimming and J lost 3 bases; unmatched junction nucleotides: 5. CDR3 size: 14 residues. The CDR3 region has the DNA TGTGCCAGTACCCTCGGGGGGTACACCGGGGAGCTGTTTTTT. Translating it yields CASTLGGYTGELFF. The whole variable domain, filled in from reference TRBV19 and TRBJ2-2, reads DGGITQSPKYLFRKEGQNVTLSCEQNLNHDAMYWYRQDPGQGLRLIYYSQIVNDFQKGDIAEGYSVSREKKESFPLTVTSAQKNPTAFYLCASTLGGYTGELFFGEGSRLTVL.

The chain's CDR3 is CASSLFWSGRADEQYF. Here the CDR3 DNA reads TGTGCCAGCAGCTTGTTTTGGAGCGGGAGGGCCGACGAGCAGTACTTC. This rearrangement joins TRBV5-6 to TRBJ2-7, with TRBD2 matching over 10 bases. J was trimmed by 5 bases and V by 1 base; bases with no gene match: 9. Germline-derived CDR1 and CDR2 are SGHDT and YYEEEE. CDR3 length equals 16 residues.

This clonotype has a single count. This sequence joins TRBV19 and TRBJ1-5, with 7 bases fitting TRBD1. V lost 3 bases to trimming and J lost 6 bases; unmatched junction nucleotides: 2. Germline CDR1 reads LNHDA; CDR2 reads SQIVND (reference sequence). The CDR3 has 13 residues. This CDR3 reads CASSIDRVQPQHF. CDR3 coding DNA: TGTGCCAGTAGTATCGACAGGGTTCAGCCCCAGCATTTT.